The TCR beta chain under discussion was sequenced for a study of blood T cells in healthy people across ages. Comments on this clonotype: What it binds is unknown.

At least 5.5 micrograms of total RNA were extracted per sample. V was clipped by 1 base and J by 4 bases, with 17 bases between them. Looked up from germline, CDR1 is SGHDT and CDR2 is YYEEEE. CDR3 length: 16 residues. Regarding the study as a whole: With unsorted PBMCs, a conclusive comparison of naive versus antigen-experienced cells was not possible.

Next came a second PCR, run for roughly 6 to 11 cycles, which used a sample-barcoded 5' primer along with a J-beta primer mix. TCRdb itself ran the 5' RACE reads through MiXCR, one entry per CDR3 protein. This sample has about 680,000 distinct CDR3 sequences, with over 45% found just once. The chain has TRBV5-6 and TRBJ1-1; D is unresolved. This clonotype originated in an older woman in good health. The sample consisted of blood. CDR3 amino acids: CASSLFGDPSPTEAFF. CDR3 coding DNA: TGTGCCAGCAGCTTGTTCGGAGACCCTTCGCCCACTGAAGCTTTCTTT.